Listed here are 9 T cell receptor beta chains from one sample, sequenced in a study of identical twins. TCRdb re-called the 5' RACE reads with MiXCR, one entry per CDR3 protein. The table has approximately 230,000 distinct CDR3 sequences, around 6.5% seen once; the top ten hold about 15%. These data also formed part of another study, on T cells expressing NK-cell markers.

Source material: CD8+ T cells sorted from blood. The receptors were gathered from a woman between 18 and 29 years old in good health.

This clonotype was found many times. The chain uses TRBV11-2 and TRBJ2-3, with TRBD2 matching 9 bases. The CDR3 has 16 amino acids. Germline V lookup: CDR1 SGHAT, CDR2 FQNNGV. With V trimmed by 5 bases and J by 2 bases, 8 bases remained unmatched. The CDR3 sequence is CASSRLAGGITDTQYF. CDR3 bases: TGTGCCAGCAGCCGCCTGGCGGGAGGGATCACAGATACGCAGTATTTT.

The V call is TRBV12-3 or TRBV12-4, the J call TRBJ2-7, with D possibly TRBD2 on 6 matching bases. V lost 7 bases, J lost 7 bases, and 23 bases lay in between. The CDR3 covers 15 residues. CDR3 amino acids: CASIRGSGTREEQYF. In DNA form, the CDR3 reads TGTGCCAGCATTCGGGGTAGCGGAACTAGGGAGGAGCAGTACTTC.

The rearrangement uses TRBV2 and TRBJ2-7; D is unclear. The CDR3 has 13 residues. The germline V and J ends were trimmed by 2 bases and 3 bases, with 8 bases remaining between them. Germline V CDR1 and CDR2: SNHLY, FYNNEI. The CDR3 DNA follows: TGTGCCAGCAGTGAACCACAGTTCTACGAGCAGTACTTC. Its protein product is CASSEPQFYEQYF.

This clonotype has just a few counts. CDR3 region: CASSLDLAPTYEQYF. The CDR3 DNA follows: TGTGCCAGCAGCTTGGACCTAGCGCCTACCTACGAGCAGTACTTC. The V and J genes are TRBV7-6 and TRBJ2-7; D is possibly TRBD2 (6 bases). With 3 bases removed from V and 2 bases from J, the gap between germline ends came to 14 bases. This CDR3 spans 15 amino acids. Germline V gives CDR1 SGHVS, CDR2 FNYEAQ.

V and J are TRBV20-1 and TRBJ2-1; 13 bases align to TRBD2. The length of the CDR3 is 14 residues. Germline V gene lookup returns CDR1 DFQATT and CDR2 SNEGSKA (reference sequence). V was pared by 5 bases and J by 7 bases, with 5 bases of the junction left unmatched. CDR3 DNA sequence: TGCAGTGCTGGAGGACTAGCGGGAGTAAATGAGCAGTTCTTC. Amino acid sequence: CSAGGLAGVNEQFF.

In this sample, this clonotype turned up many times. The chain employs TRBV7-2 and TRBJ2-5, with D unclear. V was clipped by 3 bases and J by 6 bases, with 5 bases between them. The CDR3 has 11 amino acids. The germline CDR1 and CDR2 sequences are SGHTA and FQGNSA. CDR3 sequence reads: CASSFWQTQYF. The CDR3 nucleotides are TGTGCCAGCAGCTTCTGGCAGACCCAGTACTTC.

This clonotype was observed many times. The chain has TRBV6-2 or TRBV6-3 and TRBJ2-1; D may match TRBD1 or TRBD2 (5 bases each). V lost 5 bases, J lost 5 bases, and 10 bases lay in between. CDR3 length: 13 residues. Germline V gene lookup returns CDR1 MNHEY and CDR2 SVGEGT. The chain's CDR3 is CASSGDENNEQFF. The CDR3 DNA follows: TGTGCCAGCAGTGGGGACGAAAACAATGAGCAGTTCTTC.

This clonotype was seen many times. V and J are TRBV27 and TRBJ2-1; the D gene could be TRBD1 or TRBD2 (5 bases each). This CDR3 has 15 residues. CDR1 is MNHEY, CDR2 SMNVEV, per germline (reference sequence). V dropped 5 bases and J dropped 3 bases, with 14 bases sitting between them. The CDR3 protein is CASSAPGRIYNEQFF. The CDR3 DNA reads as TGTGCCAGCAGTGCCCCGGGACGAATCTACAATGAGCAGTTCTTC.

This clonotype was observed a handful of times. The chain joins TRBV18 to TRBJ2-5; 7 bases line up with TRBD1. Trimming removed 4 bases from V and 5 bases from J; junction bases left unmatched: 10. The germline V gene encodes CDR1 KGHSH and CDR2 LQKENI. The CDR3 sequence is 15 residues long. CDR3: CASSRQGGEVETQYF. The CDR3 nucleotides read TGTGCCAGCTCACGACAGGGTGGTGAGGTGGAGACCCAGTACTTC.